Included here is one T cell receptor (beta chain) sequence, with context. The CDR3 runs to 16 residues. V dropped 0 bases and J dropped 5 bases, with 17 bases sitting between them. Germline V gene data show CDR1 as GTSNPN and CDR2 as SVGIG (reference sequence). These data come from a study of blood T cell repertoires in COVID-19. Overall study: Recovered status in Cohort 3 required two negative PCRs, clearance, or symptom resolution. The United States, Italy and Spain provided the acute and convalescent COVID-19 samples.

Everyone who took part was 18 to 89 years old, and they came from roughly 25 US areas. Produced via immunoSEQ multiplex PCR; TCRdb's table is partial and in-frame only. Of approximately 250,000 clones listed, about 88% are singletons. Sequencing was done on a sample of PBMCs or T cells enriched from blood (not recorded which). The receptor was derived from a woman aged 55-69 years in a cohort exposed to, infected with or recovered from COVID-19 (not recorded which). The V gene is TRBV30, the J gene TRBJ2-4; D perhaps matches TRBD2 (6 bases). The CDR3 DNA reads TGTGCCTGGAGTGTATCGGCGGGGAGCCCTCAAAACATTCAGTACTTC. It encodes CAWSVSAGSPQNIQYF.